This T cell receptor beta chain originates from a study of shared clonotypes between healthy human individuals. The protocol was immunoSEQ multiplex PCR, while the TCRdb copy is restricted to in-frame clones and leaves out a portion. This table has fewer than 1 million clones, around 96% appearing once. The germline V and J ends were trimmed by 5 bases and 3 bases, with 11 bases remaining between them. The CDR3 sequence is 14 residues long. Germline values: CDR1 MNHEY, CDR2 SMNVEV (reference sequence). As defined, naive CD8 cells were CD45RO-negative and positively selected for CCR7, with terminally differentiated effector memory CD45RA+ cells excluded.

The TCR was taken from a man in his thirties or forties in good health. The sample comprised naive CD8+ T cells sorted from blood. The chain recombines TRBV27 with TRBJ1-5, with D hard to call. The CDR3 spells CASSPPDFNQPQHF. The CDR3 DNA follows: TGTGCCAGCAGTCCCCCGGATTTCAATCAGCCCCAGCATTTT.